Following are 18 T cell receptor beta chains from one sample sequenced in a study of vaccination and CD4 T cells after COVID-19. These TCRs' antigens remain unknown. Indicated treatment: roughly 11-day PBMC culture with coronavirus spike peptide pools or control peptides (ViraFEST assay). CD4+ T cells that had been cultured provided DNA sequenced with the Oncomine TCR Beta short-read assay. TCRdb re-analysed the PCR reads in MiXCR, keeping a single row per CDR3 protein. The sample records 10,000 to 15,000 distinct CDR3 sequences, roughly 56% being singletons. Sequencing was done on a sample of CD4+ T cells from blood, cultured in vitro. These receptors all stem from a human donor who had recovered from COVID-19.

This clonotype was observed a handful of times. CDR3 protein: CASSLGQDNEKLFF. The DNA of the CDR3 is TGTGCCAGCAGCCTGGGACAGGATAATGAAAAACTGTTTTTT. The chain links TRBV7-9 to TRBJ1-4, with 8 bases identical to TRBD1. Germline lookup yields CDR1 SEHNR and CDR2 FQNEAQ (reference sequence). V trimming: 5 bases; J trimming: 4 bases; junction bases outside the gene matches: 3. The CDR3 runs to 14 residues.

The rearrangement uses TRBV5-1 and TRBJ1-6; 8 bases line up with TRBD1. Trimming removed 4 bases from V and 6 bases from J; junction bases left unmatched: 3. In germline, CDR1 is SGHRS, CDR2 YFSETQ. This CDR3 region has 14 residues. CDR3 sequence: CASSLGQGNSPLHF. The CDR3 DNA follows: TGCGCCAGCAGCCTAGGACAGGGTAATTCACCCCTCCACTTT.

This clonotype was detected a few times. The chain carries TRBV20-1 and TRBJ2-7; the D is unclear. Germline CDR1 and CDR2: DFQATT and SNEGSKA (reference sequence). The V and J ends lost 5 bases and 9 bases respectively, with 29 bases between them. The CDR3 loop spans 16 amino acids. The CDR3 nucleotides are TGCAGTGCTCCTGGCCCTCTACGCCAGTCCCTTTGGGCGCAGTACTTC. It specifies CSAPGPLRQSLWAQYF.

The chain combines TRBV7-9 with TRBJ2-3; 7 bases line up with TRBD2. Germline V lookup: CDR1 SEHNR, CDR2 FQNEAQ (reference sequence). This CDR3 region has 15 residues. V was clipped by 5 bases and J by 2 bases; unmatched bases: 7. The CDR3 is CASSPSGTTTDTQYF. DNA of the CDR3: TGTGCCAGCAGCCCGAGCGGGACCACCACAGATACGCAGTATTTT.

This sequence joins TRBV12-3 or TRBV12-4 and TRBJ2-2, with TRBD2 identical over 12 bases. The CDR3 contains 16 residues. Germline trimming cut 5 bases from V and 7 bases from J; bases unmatched to any gene: 8. The CDR3 region has the DNA TGTGCCAGCAGTGCTCTAGCGGGAGGGCGGAGCGGGGAGCTGTTTTTT. Amino acid sequence: CASSALAGGRSGELFF.

The chain combines TRBV20-1 with TRBJ1-6, with 9 bases that match TRBD1. With V trimmed by 2 bases and J by 7 bases, 3 bases remained unmatched. The CDR3 consists of 14 residues. The germline gives CDR1 DFQATT, CDR2 SNEGSKA (reference sequence). CDR3 DNA sequence: TGCAGTGCTAGACCGACAGGGGGAAATTCACCCCTCCACTTT. Its translation: CSARPTGGNSPLHF.

CDR3 bases: TGTGCCAGCAGTCCGACAGGGGGCCCCAATCAGCCCCAGCATTTT. It codes for CASSPTGGPNQPQHF. The chain links TRBV6-1 to TRBJ1-5, with 10 bases fitting TRBD1. Germline assignment: CDR1 MNHNS and CDR2 SASEGT. The V gene end was trimmed by 5 bases and the J gene end by 3 bases; junction bases not matched to a gene: 4. The CDR3 contains 15 residues.

The V and J genes are TRBV4-1 and TRBJ1-2, with a possible D match to TRBD1 (5 bases). V was trimmed by 4 bases and J by 4 bases, leaving 10 bases between them. The CDR3 totals 13 residues. Germline V gives CDR1 MGHRA, CDR2 YSYEKL. CDR3 residues: CASSLDMTYGYTF. CDR3 DNA: TGCGCCAGCAGCCTGGACATGACCTATGGCTACACCTTC.

The V and J genes are TRBV28 and TRBJ1-2; tentative D call: TRBD1 (6 bases). The V end was cut by 3 bases, the J end by 8 bases, with 13 bases between. The CDR3 totals 13 residues. Germline CDR1 and CDR2: MDHEN and SYDVKM. This chain's CDR3 is CASSLPGARGYTF. In DNA form, the CDR3 reads TGTGCCAGCAGTTTGCCGGGGGCTCGGGGCTACACCTTC.

This sequence joins TRBV6-5 and TRBJ2-1; 8 bases agree with TRBD2. The CDR3 runs to 15 residues. Germline assignment: CDR1 MNHEY and CDR2 SVGAGI. V lost 4 bases, J lost 4 bases, and 6 bases stayed unmatched. The CDR3 protein is CASSSMASGYNEQFF. The CDR3 coding sequence is TGTGCCAGCAGTTCTATGGCTAGCGGGTACAATGAGCAGTTCTTC.

The CDR3 coding sequence is TGCAGTGCTCCCCCCCACTTGAACACTGAAGCTTTCTTT. Translation gives CSAPPHLNTEAFF. V usage is TRBV20-1 and J usage is TRBJ1-1, with D unresolved. Germline CDR1 and CDR2: DFQATT and SNEGSKA (reference sequence). CDR3 length: 13 amino acids. Between the trimmed V and J ends, which lost 5 bases and 0 bases, there was a span of 10 bases.

This chain uses TRBV20-1 with TRBJ2-7; TRBD2 might be the D (6 bases). Germline V gene data show CDR1 as DFQATT and CDR2 as SNEGSKA (reference sequence). V lost 3 bases, J lost 3 bases, and 18 bases lay in between. The CDR3 runs to 15 residues. The CDR3 DNA reads TGCAGTGCTAGTGGGAGGATGGGACCGAGCTACGAGCAGTACTTC. Residues: CSASGRMGPSYEQYF.

The chain recombines TRBV28 with TRBJ1-6, with TRBD1 identical over 7 bases. CDR1 is MDHEN, CDR2 SYDVKM, per germline. The CDR3 covers 15 residues. Losses at the gene ends were 5 bases for V and 9 bases for J; bases not matched to a gene: 10. CDR3 region: CASSPQGVRVSPLHF. The CDR3, as DNA: TGTGCCAGCAGTCCGCAGGGGGTTCGGGTTTCACCCCTCCACTTT.

J is TRBJ2-5 and V is TRBV6-5; D is perhaps TRBD1 (6 bases). The CDR3 is 15 residues long. In germline, CDR1 is MNHEY, CDR2 SVGAGI. V lost 2 bases and J 5 bases, leaving 15 bases between the germline ends. Written as DNA, the CDR3 is TGTGCCAGCAGTTACGTTGAACAGGGCTATGAGACCCAGTACTTC. As protein: CASSYVEQGYETQYF.

CDR3 DNA: TGCAGTGCTAACCGGGACTCGGTGATCGGGGAGCTGTTTTTT. It codes for CSANRDSVIGELFF. This chain links TRBV20-1 with TRBJ2-2, with a weak D call TRBD2 (6 bases). Germline values: CDR1 DFQATT, CDR2 SNEGSKA (reference sequence). The CDR3 has 14 residues. The V and J ends lost 4 bases and 7 bases respectively, with 16 bases between them.

V is TRBV19 and J is TRBJ1-1; 9 bases line up with TRBD1. Germline CDR1 LNHDA, CDR2 SQIVND (reference sequence). The CDR3 loop spans 13 amino acids. V was pared by 8 bases and J by 1 base, with 2 bases of the junction left unmatched. The CDR3 sequence is CASEGQGNTEAFF. The CDR3, as DNA: TGTGCCAGTGAGGGACAGGGGAACACTGAAGCTTTCTTT.

This clonotype turned up a few times. The chain carries TRBV28 and TRBJ2-5; TRBD2 aligns across 13 bases. The ends lost 6 bases at V and 4 bases at J; junction bases unmatched: 5. CDR1 is MDHEN and CDR2 is SYDVKM in the germline V gene. The CDR3 consists of 15 residues. The CDR3 sequence is CASSSGLAGVETQYF. The CDR3 bases are TGTGCCAGCAGCTCCGGACTAGCGGGAGTAGAGACCCAGTACTTC.

The genes are TRBV6-2 or TRBV6-3 and TRBJ1-5; the D is unclear. Germline CDR1 reads MNHEY; CDR2 reads SVGEGT. The ends were cut back, 6 bases at V and 1 base at J, with 7 bases in the middle. This CDR3 has 13 amino acids. In DNA, the CDR3 is TGTGCCAGCAGCCAAGTCAGCAATCAGCCCCAGCATTTT. Amino acids: CASSQVSNQPQHF.